This paragraph covers one T cell receptor beta chain sequence. Its antigen specificity is not known. The input lacks base qualities; no much larger clone sits a single base away. Trimming costs V 6 bases and J 1 base, and their ends lie 4 bases apart. The CDR3 sequence holds 12 residues, the cysteine and phenylalanine included. The read is trimmed to its CDR3 DNA, 36 bases read in frame from base 1. The germline V gene specifies MDHEN as CDR1 and SYDVKM as CDR2. Library method: the immunoSEQ multiplex PCR assay. Here the immuneACCESS table is served through TCRdb, limited to in-frame sequences with V and J called. Missing clones are a known gap in these copies; in checked studies unresolved V genes cover under half, and the rest lacks a known reason. This sample gives 80,000 to 100,000 clones in total; about 96% of them show up just once. Of the sample, approximately 0.38% is held by the ten largest clones.

This sample stems from a study of technical replicates of blood from a handful of donors (dated by TCRdb to about 2017). The TCR originated in a human donor in good health. The V and J genes are TRBV28 and TRBJ2-1; the D gene assignment is ambiguous. The sample was T cells isolated from PBMCs. The CDR3 protein: CASSVSYNEQFF. The nucleotide sequence is TGTGCCAGCAGCGTATCCTACAATGAGCAGTTCTTC.